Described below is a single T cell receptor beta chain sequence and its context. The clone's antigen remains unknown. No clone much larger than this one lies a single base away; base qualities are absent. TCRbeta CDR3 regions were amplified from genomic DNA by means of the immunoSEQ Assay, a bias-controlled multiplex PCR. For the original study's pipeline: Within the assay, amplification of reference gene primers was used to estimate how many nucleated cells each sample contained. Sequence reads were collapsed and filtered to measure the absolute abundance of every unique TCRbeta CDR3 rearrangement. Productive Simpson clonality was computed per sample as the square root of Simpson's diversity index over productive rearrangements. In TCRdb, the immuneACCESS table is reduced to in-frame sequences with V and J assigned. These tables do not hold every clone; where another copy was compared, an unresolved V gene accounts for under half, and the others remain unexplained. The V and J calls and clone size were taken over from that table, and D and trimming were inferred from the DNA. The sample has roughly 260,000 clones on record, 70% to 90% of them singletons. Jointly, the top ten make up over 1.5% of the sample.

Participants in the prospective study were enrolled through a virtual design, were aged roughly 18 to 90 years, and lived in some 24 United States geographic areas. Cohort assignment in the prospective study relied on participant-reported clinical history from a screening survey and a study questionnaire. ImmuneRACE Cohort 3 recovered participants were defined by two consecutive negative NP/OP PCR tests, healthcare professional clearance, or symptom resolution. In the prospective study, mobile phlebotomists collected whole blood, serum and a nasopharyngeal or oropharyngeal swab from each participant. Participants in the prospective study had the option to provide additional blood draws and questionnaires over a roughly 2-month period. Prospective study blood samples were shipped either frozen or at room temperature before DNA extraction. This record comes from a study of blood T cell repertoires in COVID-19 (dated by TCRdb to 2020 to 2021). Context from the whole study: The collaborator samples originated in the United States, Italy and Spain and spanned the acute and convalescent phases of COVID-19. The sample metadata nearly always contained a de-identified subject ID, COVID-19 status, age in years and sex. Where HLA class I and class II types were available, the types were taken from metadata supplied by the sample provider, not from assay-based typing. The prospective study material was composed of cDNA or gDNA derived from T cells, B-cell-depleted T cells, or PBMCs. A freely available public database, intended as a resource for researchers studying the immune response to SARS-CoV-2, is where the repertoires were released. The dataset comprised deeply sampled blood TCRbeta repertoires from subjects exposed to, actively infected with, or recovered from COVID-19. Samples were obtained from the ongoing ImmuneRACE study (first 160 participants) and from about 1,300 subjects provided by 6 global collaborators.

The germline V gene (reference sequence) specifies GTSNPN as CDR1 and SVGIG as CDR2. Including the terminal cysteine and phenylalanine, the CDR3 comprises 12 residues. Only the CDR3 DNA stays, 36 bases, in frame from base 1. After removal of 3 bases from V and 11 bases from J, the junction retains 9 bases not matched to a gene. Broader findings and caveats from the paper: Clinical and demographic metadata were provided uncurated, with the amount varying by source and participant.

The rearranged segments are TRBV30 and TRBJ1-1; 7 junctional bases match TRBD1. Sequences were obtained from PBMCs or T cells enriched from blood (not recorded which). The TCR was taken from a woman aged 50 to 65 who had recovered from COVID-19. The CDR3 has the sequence CAWRVRQGKAFF. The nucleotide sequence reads TGTGCCTGGAGGGTCCGACAGGGAAAGGCTTTCTTT.